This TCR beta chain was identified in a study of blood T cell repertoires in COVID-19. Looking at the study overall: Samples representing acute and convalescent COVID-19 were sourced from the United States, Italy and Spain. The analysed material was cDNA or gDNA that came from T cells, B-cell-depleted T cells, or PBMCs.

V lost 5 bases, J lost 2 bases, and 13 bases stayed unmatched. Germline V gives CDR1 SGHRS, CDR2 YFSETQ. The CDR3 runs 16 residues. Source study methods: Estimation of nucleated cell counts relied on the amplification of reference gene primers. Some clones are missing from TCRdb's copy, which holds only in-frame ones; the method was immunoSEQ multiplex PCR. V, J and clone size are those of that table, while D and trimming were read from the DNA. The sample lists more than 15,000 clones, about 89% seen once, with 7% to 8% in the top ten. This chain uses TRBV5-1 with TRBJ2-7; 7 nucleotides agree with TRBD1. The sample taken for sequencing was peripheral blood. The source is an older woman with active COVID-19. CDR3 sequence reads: CASSPTGDALTYEQYF. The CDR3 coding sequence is TGCGCCAGCAGTCCTACAGGGGACGCCCTGACCTACGAGCAGTACTTC. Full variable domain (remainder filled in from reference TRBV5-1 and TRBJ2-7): KAGVTQTPRYLIKTRGQQVTLSCSPISGHRSVSWYQQTPGQGLQFLFEYFSETQRNKGNFPGRFSGRQFSNSRSEMNVSTLELGDSALYLCASSPTGDALTYEQYFGPGTRLTVT.